This record concerns one T cell receptor beta chain sequence. These data originate in a study of blood T cell repertoires in COVID-19. Study-wide context: PBMCs, B-cell-depleted T cells, or T cells were the source of the cDNA or gDNA that made up the material.

In the study's own analysis: Scientists estimated how many nucleated cells there were by amplifying reference gene primers. Clones were read by immunoSEQ multiplex PCR, and TCRdb kept only the in-frame ones, dropping some. The D gene and trimming were derived from the DNA, and the V and J assignments and clone size from that table. The sample shows nearly 200,000 clones, under 90% of them seen only once. The CDR3 has 13 residues. Trimming took 2 bases from V and 9 from J; bases not matched to a gene: 7. The germline V gene has CDR1 KGHSH and CDR2 LQKENI. The sequenced sample was peripheral blood. The chain has TRBV18 and TRBJ2-7; 7 bases match TRBD1. This clonotype was sampled from a human donor in a cohort sampled during active COVID-19. In DNA form, the CDR3 reads TGTGCCAGCTCACCAGGACAGGAAATGGGGCAGTACTTC. It codes for CASSPGQEMGQYF. The full variable domain, rest sourced from reference TRBV18 and TRBJ2-7, is NAGVMQNPRHLVRRRGQEARLRCSPMKGHSHVYWYRQLPEEGLKFMVYLQKENIIDESGMPKERFSAEFPKEGPSILRIQQVVRGDSAAYFCASSPGQEMGQYFGPGTRLTVT.